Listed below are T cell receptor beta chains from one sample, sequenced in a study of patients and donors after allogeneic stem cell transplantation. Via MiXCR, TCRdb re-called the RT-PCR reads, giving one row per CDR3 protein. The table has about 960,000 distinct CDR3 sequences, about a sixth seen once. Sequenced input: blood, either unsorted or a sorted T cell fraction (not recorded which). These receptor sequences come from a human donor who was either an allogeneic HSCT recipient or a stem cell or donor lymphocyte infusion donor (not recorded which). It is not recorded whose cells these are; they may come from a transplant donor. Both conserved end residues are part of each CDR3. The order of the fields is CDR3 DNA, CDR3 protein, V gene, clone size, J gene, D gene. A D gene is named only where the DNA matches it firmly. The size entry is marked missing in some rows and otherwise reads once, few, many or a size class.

TGCGCCAGCAGGGGGGGAAGCGTGAACACTGAAGCTTTCTTT	CASRGGSVNTEAFF	TRBV5-1	.	TRBJ1-1	.
TGTGCCATCCAGCTTGGAAGCTCCTATAATTCACCCCTCCACTTT	CAIQLGSSYNSPLHF	TRBV12-3/TRBV12-4	few	TRBJ1-6	.
TGTGCCAGCAGTTACATAGTGCCAGGGGTGGCAGAGACCCAGTACTTC	CASSYIVPGVAETQYF	TRBV28	.	TRBJ2-5	.
TGCAGTGCTCCTCCCAGGGCTAGCGGCACAGATACGCAGTATTTT	CSAPPRASGTDTQYF	TRBV20-1	many	TRBJ2-3	.
TGTGCCAGCAGCCCCGTCTACAATGAGCAGTTCTTC	CASSPVYNEQFF	TRBV12-3/TRBV12-4	many	TRBJ2-1	.
TGTGCCAGCAGCCATAGATCGAACAGGGGGCTGGGCACTGAAGCTTTCTTT	CASSHRSNRGLGTEAFF	TRBV3-1	.	TRBJ1-1	TRBD1
TGCGCCAGCAGCTACAGGGGGGAGAACACTGAAGCTTTCTTT	CASSYRGENTEAFF	TRBV5-1	few	TRBJ1-1	TRBD1
TGTGCCAGCAGCTTACCCTTAGCGGGGGCCCCCACAGATACGCAGTATTTT	CASSLPLAGAPTDTQYF	TRBV7-2	.	TRBJ2-3	TRBD2
TGCGCCAGCACCCCGGGACTAAACCACAATGAGCAGTTCTTC	CASTPGLNHNEQFF	TRBV5-1	.	TRBJ2-1	TRBD2
TGCGCCAGCAGCTTGGCCAGGGACAGGAGAAATGAGCAGTTCTTC	CASSLARDRRNEQFF	TRBV5-1	.	TRBJ2-1	TRBD1
TGTGCCAGCAGTGCTAGATATCAGCCCCAGCATTTT	CASSARYQPQHF	TRBV12-3/TRBV12-4	once	TRBJ1-5	.
TGCAGTGCGAAACCCCGGGGCATGAAAGATACGCAGTATTTT	CSAKPRGMKDTQYF	TRBV20-1	few	TRBJ2-3	.
TGTGCCAGCGGAACCAACTCGGTGGAGTTCTATGGCTACACCTTC	CASGTNSVEFYGYTF	TRBV27	many	TRBJ1-2	.
TGTGCCAGCAGGGCGCATTCTAGCGGGGGTCCCGATCTCTACGAGCAGTACTTC	CASRAHSSGGPDLYEQYF	TRBV2	few	TRBJ2-7	TRBD2
TGTGCCAGCAGCCGGTCTCCTTTGAACACTGAAGCTTTCTTT	CASSRSPLNTEAFF	TRBV5-5	few	TRBJ1-1	.
TGTGCCATCACCCCCCGGAGGGCCACTGAAGCTTTCTTT	CAITPRRATEAFF	TRBV10-3	.	TRBJ1-1	.
TGCAGTGCTGAGGGACTAGCGGAACCCTACGAGCAGTACTTC	CSAEGLAEPYEQYF	TRBV20-1	.	TRBJ2-7	TRBD2
TGTGCCAGCAGTTTAGGGGACACAGGAAACACCATATATTTT	CASSLGDTGNTIYF	TRBV12-3/TRBV12-4	many	TRBJ1-3	.
TGTGCCAGCAGCCCCAAAGGGCGGGTTTTATCCTACGAGCAGTACTTC	CASSPKGRVLSYEQYF	TRBV14	few	TRBJ2-7	.
TGCAGTGCTAGAGCTCCAGGGGGCAAGGGGGCTGAAGCTTTCTTT	CSARAPGGKGAEAFF	TRBV20-1	.	TRBJ1-1	TRBD1
TGTGCCACCAGTGGGAGCACAGATACGCAGTATTTT	CATSGSTDTQYF	TRBV24-1	many	TRBJ2-3	.
TGCAGTGCTAGTAAAAGCGGGAGAAAATCCCCCGAGCAGTACTTC	CSASKSGRKSPEQYF	TRBV20-1	.	TRBJ2-7	TRBD2
TGTGCCAGTAGTATTATTAGCGGGAGGGTTTTGGGCAATGAGCAGTTCTTC	CASSIISGRVLGNEQFF	TRBV19	.	TRBJ2-1	TRBD2
TGTGCCAGTAGTACGGGACTAGCGACAACCGGGGAGCTGTTTTTT	CASSTGLATTGELFF	TRBV19	.	TRBJ2-2	TRBD2
TGCAGTGCTAGCCCAATCCCGGGAGTCTATGGCTACACCTTC	CSASPIPGVYGYTF	TRBV20-1	.	TRBJ1-2	.
TGTGCCACCAGCAAGGGACAGGGGAAAGTAGACGAGACCCAGTACTTC	CATSKGQGKVDETQYF	TRBV15	.	TRBJ2-5	TRBD1
TGTGCCAGCTCACCTAGCCCGGGAACCACTGAAGCTTTCTTT	CASSPSPGTTEAFF	TRBV18	.	TRBJ1-1	.
TGTGCCAGCAGTTTAAATGGTGGTAATCAGCCCCAGCATTTT	CASSLNGGNQPQHF	TRBV27	few	TRBJ1-5	.
TGTGCCGGGAGGAGGACAGGGGGCACCGGGGAGCTGTTTTTT	CAGRRTGGTGELFF	TRBV28	.	TRBJ2-2	TRBD1
TGTGCCAGCAGCATCCTCCCATACGAGCAGTACTTC	CASSILPYEQYF	TRBV2	once	TRBJ2-7	.
TGTGCCTGGGCTGTCGGGGGACAGAGAATTTACGAGCAGTACTTC	CAWAVGGQRIYEQYF	TRBV30	.	TRBJ2-7	.
TGTGCCAGCAGCGCTTCCGGGACTCCGACCTACGAGCAGTACTTC	CASSASGTPTYEQYF	TRBV9	few	TRBJ2-7	.
TGCAGTGCTAGTCGGTCAGTGTACGAGCAGTACTTC	CSASRSVYEQYF	TRBV20-1	few	TRBJ2-7	.
TGCGCCAGCAGCTTGCGTTTCGGGGAGGGACAAGAGACCCAGTACTTC	CASSLRFGEGQETQYF	TRBV5-1	.	TRBJ2-5	TRBD2
TGCGCCAGCAGCCTACTGGACAGGTCACGTGGCTACACCTTC	CASSLLDRSRGYTF	TRBV5-1	many	TRBJ1-2	TRBD1
TGTGCCAGCAGCCTCGGGACAGGAACGAACACCGGGGAGCTGTTTTTT	CASSLGTGTNTGELFF	TRBV7-2	many	TRBJ2-2	TRBD1
TGTGCCAGCAGTTCTAACAAGGGGTACGAGCAGTACTTC	CASSSNKGYEQYF	TRBV6-6	.	TRBJ2-7	.
TGTGCCAGCTCCCCCCTAGCGGGGGTGCTGGATACGCAGTATTTT	CASSPLAGVLDTQYF	TRBV18	.	TRBJ2-3	TRBD2
TGTGCCAGCAGCCAAGGGTGGGGATACCCCGTGAACACTGAAGCTTTCTTT	CASSQGWGYPVNTEAFF	TRBV14	.	TRBJ1-1	.
TGTGCCAGCAGCTTAACTCAGGGGGGTCCCAATTCACCCCTCCACTTT	CASSLTQGGPNSPLHF	TRBV7-3	.	TRBJ1-6	TRBD1
TGTGCCAGCAGCCCCCCGGGGACTAAGACTTTCTTT	CASSPPGTKTFF	TRBV3-1	.	TRBJ1-1	.
TGTGCCAGCCTACAGGGTACGGAGACCCAGTACTTC	CASLQGTETQYF	TRBV2	few	TRBJ2-5	.
TGCAGTGCTAGCCCAAGCACCCATACAGATACGCAGTATTTT	CSASPSTHTDTQYF	TRBV20-1	few	TRBJ2-3	.
TGTGCCAGCAGCAAGACTAGCGGGGTGGTGGATACGCAGTATTTT	CASSKTSGVVDTQYF	TRBV12-3/TRBV12-4	.	TRBJ2-3	TRBD2
TGTGCCAGCAGCAAAAACAGGGGGGGGACTGAAGCTTTCTTT	CASSKNRGGTEAFF	TRBV7-2	.	TRBJ1-1	TRBD1
TGTGCCAGCACAAGTCTCAGCAGGGCCTACGAGCAGTACTTC	CASTSLSRAYEQYF	TRBV2	.	TRBJ2-7	.
TGTGCCAGCAGTGAATTGACTAGCGGGAGATCCTACGAGCAGTACTTC	CASSELTSGRSYEQYF	TRBV6-1	few	TRBJ2-7	TRBD2
TGTGCCAGCCAACCGCCCCCGGGAGATTTGGTGGAGGAAGCTTTCTTT	CASQPPPGDLVEEAFF	TRBV6-1	many	TRBJ1-1	.
TGTGCCAGCAGCTGGAGTCCCGCAGGAAGCTCCTACGAGCAGTACTTC	CASSWSPAGSSYEQYF	TRBV7-6	.	TRBJ2-7	.
TGTGCCAGCAGTGGGCCACGGATCGCTGAAGCTTTCTTT	CASSGPRIAEAFF	TRBV12-3/TRBV12-4	once	TRBJ1-1	.
TGCGCCAGCAGCTTGAAGTATGAGACCCAGTACTTC	CASSLKYETQYF	TRBV5-1	few	TRBJ2-5	.
TGTGCCAGCAGCCAAGTGGGACAGCCCTACGAGCAGTACTTC	CASSQVGQPYEQYF	TRBV14	.	TRBJ2-7	TRBD1
TGTGCCAGCAGCGTAGGTTGGTCCGTGCCGAGAGACACCATATATTTT	CASSVGWSVPRDTIYF	TRBV9	.	TRBJ1-3	.